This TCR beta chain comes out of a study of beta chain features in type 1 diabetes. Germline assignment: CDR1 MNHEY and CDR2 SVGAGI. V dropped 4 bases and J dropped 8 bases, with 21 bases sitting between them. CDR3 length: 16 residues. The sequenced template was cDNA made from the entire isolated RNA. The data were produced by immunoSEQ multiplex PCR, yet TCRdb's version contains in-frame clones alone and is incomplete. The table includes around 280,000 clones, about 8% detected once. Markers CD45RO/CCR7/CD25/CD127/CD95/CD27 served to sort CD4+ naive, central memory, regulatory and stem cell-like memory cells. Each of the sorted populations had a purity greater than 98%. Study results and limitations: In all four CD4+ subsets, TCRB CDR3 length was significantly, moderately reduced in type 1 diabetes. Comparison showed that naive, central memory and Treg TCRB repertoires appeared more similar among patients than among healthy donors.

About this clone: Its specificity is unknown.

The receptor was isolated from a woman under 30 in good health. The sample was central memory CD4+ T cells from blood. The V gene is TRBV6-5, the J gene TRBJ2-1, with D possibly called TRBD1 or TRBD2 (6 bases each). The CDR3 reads CASSFSGTPREDEQFF. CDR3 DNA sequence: TGTGCCAGCAGTTTCTCCGGGACACCAAGGGAGGATGAGCAGTTCTTC.